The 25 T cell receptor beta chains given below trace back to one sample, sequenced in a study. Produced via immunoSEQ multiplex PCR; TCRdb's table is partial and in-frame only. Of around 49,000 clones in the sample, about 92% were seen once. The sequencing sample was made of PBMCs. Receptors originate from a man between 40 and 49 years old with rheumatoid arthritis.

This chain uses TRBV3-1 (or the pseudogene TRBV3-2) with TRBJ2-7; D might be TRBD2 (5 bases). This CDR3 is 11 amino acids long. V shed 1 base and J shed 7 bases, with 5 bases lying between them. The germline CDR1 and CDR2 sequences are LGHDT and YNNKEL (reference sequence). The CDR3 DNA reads TGTGCCAGCAGCCAAGGACTAGAGCAGTACTTC. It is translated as CASSQGLEQYF.

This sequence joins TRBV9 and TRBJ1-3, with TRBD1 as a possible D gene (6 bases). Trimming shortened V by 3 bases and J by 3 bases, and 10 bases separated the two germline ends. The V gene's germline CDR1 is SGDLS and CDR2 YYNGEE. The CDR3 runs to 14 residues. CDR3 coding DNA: TGTGCCAGCAGCGCCAGGGGTATTGGAAACACCATATATTTT. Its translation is CASSARGIGNTIYF.

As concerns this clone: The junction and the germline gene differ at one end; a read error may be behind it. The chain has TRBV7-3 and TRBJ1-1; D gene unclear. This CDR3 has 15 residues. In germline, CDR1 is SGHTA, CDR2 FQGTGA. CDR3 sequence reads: CASSLLGQMNSEAFF. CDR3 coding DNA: TGTGCCAGCAGCTTATTGGGCCAGATGAACAGTGAAGCTTTCTTT.

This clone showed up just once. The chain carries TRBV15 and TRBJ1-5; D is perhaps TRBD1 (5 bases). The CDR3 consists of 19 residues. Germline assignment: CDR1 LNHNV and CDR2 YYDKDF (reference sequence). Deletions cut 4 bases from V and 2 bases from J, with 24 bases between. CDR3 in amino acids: CATSIIRAKGRIGNQPQHF. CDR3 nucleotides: TGTGCCACCAGCATTATCAGGGCGAAGGGGCGGATCGGCAATCAGCCCCAGCATTTT.

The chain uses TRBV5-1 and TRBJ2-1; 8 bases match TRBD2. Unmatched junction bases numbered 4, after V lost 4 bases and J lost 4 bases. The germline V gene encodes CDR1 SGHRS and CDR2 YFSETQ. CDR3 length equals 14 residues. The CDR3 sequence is CASSKLAEYNEQFF. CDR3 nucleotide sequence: TGCGCCAGCAGCAAACTAGCGGAGTACAATGAGCAGTTCTTC. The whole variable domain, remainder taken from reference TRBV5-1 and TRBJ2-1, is KAGVTQTPRYLIKTRGQQVTLSCSPISGHRSVSWYQQTPGQGLQFLFEYFSETQRNKGNFPGRFSGRQFSNSRSEMNVSTLELGDSALYLCASSKLAEYNEQFFGPGTRLTVL.

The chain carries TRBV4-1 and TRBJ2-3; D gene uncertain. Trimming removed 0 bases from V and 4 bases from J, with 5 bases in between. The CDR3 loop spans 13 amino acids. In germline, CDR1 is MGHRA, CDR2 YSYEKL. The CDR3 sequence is CASSQDPADTQYF. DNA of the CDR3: TGCGCCAGCAGCCAAGATCCGGCAGATACGCAGTATTTT.

The CDR3 DNA follows: TGTGCCAGCAGTTTAAGGAACACCGGGGAGCTGTTTTTT. Encoded protein: CASSLRNTGELFF. V and J are TRBV12-3 or TRBV12-4 and TRBJ2-2, with D uncertain. CDR3 size: 13 residues. V lost 2 bases and J 1 base, leaving 2 bases between the germline ends.

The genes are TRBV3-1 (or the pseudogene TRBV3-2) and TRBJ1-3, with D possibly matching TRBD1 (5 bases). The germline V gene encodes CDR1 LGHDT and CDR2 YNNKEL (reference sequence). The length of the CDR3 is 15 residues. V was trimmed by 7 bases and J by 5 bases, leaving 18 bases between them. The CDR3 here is CASTIKEGSRNTIYF. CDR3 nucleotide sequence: TGTGCCAGCACGATTAAGGAGGGGTCTAGAAACACCATATATTTT.

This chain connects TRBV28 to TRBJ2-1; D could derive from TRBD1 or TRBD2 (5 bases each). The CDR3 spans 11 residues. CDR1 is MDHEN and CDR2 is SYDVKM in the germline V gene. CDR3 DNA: TGTGCTGGGGGCTCCTACAATGAGCAGTTCTTC. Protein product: CAGGSYNEQFF. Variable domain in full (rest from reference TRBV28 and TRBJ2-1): DVKVTQSSRYLVKRTGEKVFLECVQDMDHENMFWYRQDPGLGLRLIYFSYDVKMKEKGDIPEGYSVSREKKERFSLILESASTNQTSMYLCAGGSYNEQFFGPGTRLTVL.

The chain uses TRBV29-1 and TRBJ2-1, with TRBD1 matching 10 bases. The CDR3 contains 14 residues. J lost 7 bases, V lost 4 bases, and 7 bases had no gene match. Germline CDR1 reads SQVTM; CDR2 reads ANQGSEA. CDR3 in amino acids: CSVAGTGAGNEQFF. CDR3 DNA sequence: TGCAGCGTTGCCGGGACAGGGGCGGGGAATGAGCAGTTCTTC.

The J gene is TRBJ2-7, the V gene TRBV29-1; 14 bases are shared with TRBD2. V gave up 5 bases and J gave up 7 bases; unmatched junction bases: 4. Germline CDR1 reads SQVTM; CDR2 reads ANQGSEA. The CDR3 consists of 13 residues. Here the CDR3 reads CSVWGTSGGEQYF. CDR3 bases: TGCAGCGTTTGGGGGACTAGCGGGGGTGAGCAGTACTTC.

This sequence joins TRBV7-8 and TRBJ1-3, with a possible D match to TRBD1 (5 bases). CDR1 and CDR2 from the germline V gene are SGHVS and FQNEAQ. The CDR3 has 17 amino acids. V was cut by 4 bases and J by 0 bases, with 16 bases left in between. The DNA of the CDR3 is TGTGCCAGCAGCTACTCAGGGTTTCTCGACTCTGGAAACACCATATATTTT. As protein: CASSYSGFLDSGNTIYF.

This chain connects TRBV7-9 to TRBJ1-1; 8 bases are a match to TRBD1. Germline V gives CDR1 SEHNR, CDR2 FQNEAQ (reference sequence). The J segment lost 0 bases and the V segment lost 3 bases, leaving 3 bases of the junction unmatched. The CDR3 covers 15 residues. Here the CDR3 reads CASSFWTGLNTEAFF. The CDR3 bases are TGTGCCAGCAGCTTCTGGACAGGGCTGAACACTGAAGCTTTCTTT.

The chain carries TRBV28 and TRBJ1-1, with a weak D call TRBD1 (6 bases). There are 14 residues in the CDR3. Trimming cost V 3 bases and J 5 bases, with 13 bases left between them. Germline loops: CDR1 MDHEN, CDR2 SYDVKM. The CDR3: CASSFQQGDTEAFF. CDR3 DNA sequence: TGTGCCAGCAGTTTTCAACAGGGCGATACTGAAGCTTTCTTT. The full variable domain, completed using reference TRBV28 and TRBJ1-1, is DVKVTQSSRYLVKRTGEKVFLECVQDMDHENMFWYRQDPGLGLRLIYFSYDVKMKEKGDIPEGYSVSREKKERFSLILESASTNQTSMYLCASSFQQGDTEAFFGQGTRLTVV.

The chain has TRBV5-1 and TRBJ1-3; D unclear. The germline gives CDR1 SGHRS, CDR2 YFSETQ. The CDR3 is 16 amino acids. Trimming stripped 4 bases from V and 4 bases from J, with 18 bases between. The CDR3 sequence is CASSLNEDGLGNTIYF. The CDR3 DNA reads TGCGCCAGCAGCCTCAATGAGGACGGACTAGGAAACACCATATATTTT. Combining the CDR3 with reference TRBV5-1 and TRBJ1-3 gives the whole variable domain KAGVTQTPRYLIKTRGQQVTLSCSPISGHRSVSWYQQTPGQGLQFLFEYFSETQRNKGNFPGRFSGRQFSNSRSEMNVSTLELGDSALYLCASSLNEDGLGNTIYFGEGSWLTVV.

CDR3 sequence reads: CASSVGSLAAGATQYF. The CDR3 coding sequence is TGTGCCAGCAGCGTAGGGTCCTTGGCGGCCGGTGCCACGCAGTATTTT. The chain uses TRBV9 and TRBJ2-3; D remains unclear. V was pared by 0 bases and J by 9 bases, with 20 bases between. Germline assignment: CDR1 SGDLS and CDR2 YYNGEE. The CDR3 covers 16 residues.

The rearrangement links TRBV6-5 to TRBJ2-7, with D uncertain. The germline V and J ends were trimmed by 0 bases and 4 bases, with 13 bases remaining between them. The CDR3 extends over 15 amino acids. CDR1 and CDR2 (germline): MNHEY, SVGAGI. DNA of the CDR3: TGTGCCAGCAGTTACTCGAATGGAGCTGGGTACGAGCAGTACTTC. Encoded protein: CASSYSNGAGYEQYF.

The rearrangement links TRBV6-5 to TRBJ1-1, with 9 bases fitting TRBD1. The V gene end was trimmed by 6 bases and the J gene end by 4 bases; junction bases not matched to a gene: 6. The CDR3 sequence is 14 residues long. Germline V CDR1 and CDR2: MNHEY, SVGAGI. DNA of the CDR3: TGTGCCAGCAGCCCGGGACAGGGCGGCACTGAAGCTTTCTTT. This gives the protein CASSPGQGGTEAFF.

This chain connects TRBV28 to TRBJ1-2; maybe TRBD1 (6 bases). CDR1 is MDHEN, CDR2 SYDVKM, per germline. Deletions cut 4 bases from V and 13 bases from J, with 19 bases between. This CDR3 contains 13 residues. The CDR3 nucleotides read TGTGCCAGCAGTTCCCCCCGGGACACCCCTAGCACCTTC. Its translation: CASSSPRDTPSTF.

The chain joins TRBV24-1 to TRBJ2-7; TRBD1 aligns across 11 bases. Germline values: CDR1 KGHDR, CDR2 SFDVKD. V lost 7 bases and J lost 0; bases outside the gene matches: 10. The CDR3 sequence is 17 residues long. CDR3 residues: CATSTHPGTGGSYEQYF. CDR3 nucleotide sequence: TGTGCCACCAGCACCCATCCCGGGACAGGGGGCTCCTACGAGCAGTACTTC.

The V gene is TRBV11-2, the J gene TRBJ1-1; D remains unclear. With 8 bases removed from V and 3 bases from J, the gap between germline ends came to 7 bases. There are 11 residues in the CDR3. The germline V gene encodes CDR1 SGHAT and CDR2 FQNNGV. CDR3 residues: CASAEDTEAFF. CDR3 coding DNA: TGTGCCAGCGCCGAAGACACTGAAGCTTTCTTT.

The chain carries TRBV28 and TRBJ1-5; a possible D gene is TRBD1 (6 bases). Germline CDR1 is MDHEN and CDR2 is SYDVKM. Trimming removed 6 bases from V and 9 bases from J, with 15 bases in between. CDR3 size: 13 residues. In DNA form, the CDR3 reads TGTGCCAGCAGACTTGAGGGGGGGGCGCCCCAGCATTTT. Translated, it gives CASRLEGGAPQHF.

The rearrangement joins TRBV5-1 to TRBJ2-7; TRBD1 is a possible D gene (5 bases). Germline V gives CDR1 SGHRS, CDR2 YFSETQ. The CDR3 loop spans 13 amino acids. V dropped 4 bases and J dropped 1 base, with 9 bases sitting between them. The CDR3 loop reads CASSRQRSYEQYF. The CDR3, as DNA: TGCGCCAGCAGCCGACAGCGATCCTACGAGCAGTACTTC.

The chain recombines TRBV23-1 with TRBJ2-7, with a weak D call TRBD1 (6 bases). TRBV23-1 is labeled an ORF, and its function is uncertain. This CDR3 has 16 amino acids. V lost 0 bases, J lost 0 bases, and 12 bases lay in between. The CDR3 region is CASSQSGTPSSYEQYF. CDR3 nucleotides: TGCGCCAGCAGTCAATCTGGGACACCGAGCTCCTACGAGCAGTACTTC.

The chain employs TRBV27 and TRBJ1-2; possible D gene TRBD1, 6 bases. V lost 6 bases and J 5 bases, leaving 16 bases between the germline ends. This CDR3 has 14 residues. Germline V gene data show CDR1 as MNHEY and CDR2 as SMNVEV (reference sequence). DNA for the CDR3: TGTGCCAGCAGCTACAGGGACGTGGGGTATGGCTACACCTTC. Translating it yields CASSYRDVGYGYTF.